One and the same sample provided the 8 T cell receptor beta chains below, sequenced in a study of human T cells and chemical hapten exposure. TCRdb fed the RACE reads into MiXCR, producing one record per CDR3 protein. This sample yields fewer than 500,000 distinct CDR3 sequences, of which around 5% are seen a single time; about 2.2% belongs to the top ten. Time point in this sample: patch test 1, 2 weeks after DPC sensitization. Treatment specified: therapeutic diphenylcyclopropenone sensitization with weekly scalp DPC. This sample comprised whole blood, obtained in connection with sensitization to the hapten diphenylcyclopropenone (DPC). The receptor set was obtained from a woman between 45 and 60 years old with alopecia areata. Some clones in this sample may be carry-over from other donors' samples.

This clonotype has a count of ten or more. The rearrangement links TRBV4-2 to TRBJ2-5; D remains unclear. The V gene's germline CDR1 is LGHNA and CDR2 YNFKEQ. Trimming took 0 bases from V and 5 from J, leaving 4 bases between them. This CDR3 spans 12 amino acids. In DNA, the CDR3 is TGTGCCAGCAGCCAAGAACGCGAGACCCAGTACTTC. This sequence encodes CASSQERETQYF.

Remarks on this clonotype: This may arise from a read error, as a much more abundant clone is one base away. The chain is built from TRBV5-1 and TRBJ2-4; 7 bases map to TRBD1. The length of the CDR3 is 15 residues. The germline V gene has CDR1 SGHRS and CDR2 YFSETQ. This chain's CDR3 is CACSLSTGDKNIQYF. CDR3 sequence (DNA): TGCGCCTGCAGCCTGAGCACAGGGGACAAAAACATTCAGTACTTC.

The chain combines TRBV2 with TRBJ1-1; D unclear. Trimming shortened V by 7 bases and J by 7 bases, and 13 bases separated the two germline ends. The CDR3 runs to 12 residues. The germline V gene encodes CDR1 SNHLY and CDR2 FYNNEI. CDR3 residues: CASNLGIGEAFF. The CDR3 DNA sequence: TGTGCCAGCAACTTAGGGATAGGTGAAGCTTTCTTT.

This clonotype was recorded at least ten times. The rearrangement uses TRBV7-2 and TRBJ2-6; TRBD2 is a possible D gene (5 bases). This CDR3 region has 17 residues. Trimming left V 1 base short and J 2 bases short, with 12 bases between. Germline loops: CDR1 SGHTA, CDR2 FQGNSA. The CDR3 DNA reads as TGTGCCAGCAGCTTAGGAGGGAGTAGTCCTGGGGCCAACGTCCTGACTTTC. Its protein is CASSLGGSSPGANVLTF. Looking up the rest from reference TRBV7-2 and TRBJ2-6 gives the full variable domain: GAGVSQSPSNKVTEKGKDVELRCDPISGHTALYWYRQSLGQGLEFLIYFQGNSAPDKSGLPSDRFSAERTGGSVSTLTIQRTQQEDSAVYLCASSLGGSSPGANVLTFGAGSRLTVL.

This clonotype showed up just a few times. The chain employs TRBV9 and TRBJ1-2, with D possibly matching TRBD1 (5 bases). Germline lookup yields CDR1 SGDLS and CDR2 YYNGEE. Trimming took 4 bases from V and 5 from J, leaving 18 bases between them. The CDR3 length is 15 residues. The CDR3 coding sequence is TGTGCCAGCAGCTTGCATTTTAGGGACCCTTATGGCTACACCTTC. Its translation: CASSLHFRDPYGYTF.

The sample holds many counts of this clonotype. This chain uses TRBV29-1 with TRBJ1-1, with a tentative D call TRBD1 (6 bases). The CDR3 extends over 13 amino acids. Germline CDR1 SQVTM, CDR2 ANQGSEA. V shed 3 bases and J shed 3 bases, with 11 bases lying between them. The CDR3 sequence is CSVEAGVDTEAFF. In DNA form, the CDR3 reads TGCAGCGTTGAGGCAGGGGTGGACACTGAAGCTTTCTTT.

This clonotype was picked up many times. This chain uses TRBV29-1 with TRBJ2-1; a possible D gene is TRBD2 (6 bases). CDR1 SQVTM and CDR2 ANQGSEA come from the germline V gene. The V gene lost 7 bases and the J gene lost 2 bases, with 15 bases spanning the gap. The CDR3 is 14 amino acids. CDR3 in amino acids: CSGPDWEAYNEQFF. The CDR3 bases are TGCAGCGGGCCCGACTGGGAGGCCTACAATGAGCAGTTCTTC.

This clonotype appeared many times. The chain uses TRBV3-1 and TRBJ2-5, with D perhaps TRBD1 or TRBD2 (5 bases each). V was trimmed by 3 bases and J by 1 base, leaving 12 bases between them. This CDR3 spans 15 amino acids. Germline V gene data show CDR1 as LGHDT and CDR2 as YNNKEL (reference sequence). CDR3 loop: CASSQGRGVQETQYF. The CDR3 coding sequence is TGTGCCAGCAGCCAGGGACGAGGAGTCCAAGAGACCCAGTACTTC.